Each of the 32 T cell receptor beta chains below was sequenced from the same sample in a study of T cell changes during pregnancy in multiple sclerosis. Clones were read by immunoSEQ multiplex PCR, and TCRdb kept only the in-frame ones, dropping some. The table lists tens of thousands of clones, roughly 92% of them singletons, with 0.55% to 0.7% in the top ten. The sample in question was CD4+ T cells from peripheral blood mononuclear cells, obtained in the first trimester of pregnancy. Every receptor here comes from a female donor with multiple sclerosis, enrolled in a pregnancy study.

The chain joins TRBV7-9 to TRBJ2-7; TRBD2 aligns across 9 bases. CDR1 is SEHNR, CDR2 FQNEAQ, per germline (reference sequence). CDR3 length: 16 residues. The J segment lost 1 base and the V segment lost 8 bases, leaving 12 bases of the junction unmatched. The CDR3 spells CASGPGRLAGSYEQYF. The CDR3 DNA reads TGTGCCAGCGGCCCCGGACGGCTAGCGGGATCCTACGAGCAGTACTTC.

The J gene is TRBJ2-1, the V gene TRBV2, with TRBD2 matching 12 bases. The junction had 8 bases not matched to a gene; V was cut back by 9 bases and J by 8 bases. This CDR3 is 14 amino acids long. Germline V CDR1 and CDR2: SNHLY, FYNNEI. The CDR3 here is CARSTSGSNHEQFF. In DNA, the CDR3 is TGTGCCAGGTCGACTAGCGGGAGCAATCATGAGCAGTTCTTC.

The rearrangement uses TRBV19 and TRBJ1-1; 8 bases are shared with TRBD1. There are 14 residues in the CDR3. Looked up from germline, CDR1 is LNHDA and CDR2 is SQIVND (reference sequence). The junction had 5 bases not matched to a gene; V was cut back by 3 bases and J by 5 bases. The CDR3 loop reads CASSMVQGVTEAFF. The CDR3, as DNA: TGTGCCAGTAGTATGGTACAGGGGGTAACTGAAGCTTTCTTT. Filled out from reference TRBV19 and TRBJ1-1, the complete variable domain reads DGGITQSPKYLFRKEGQNVTLSCEQNLNHDAMYWYRQDPGQGLRLIYYSQIVNDFQKGDIAEGYSVSREKKESFPLTVTSAQKNPTAFYLCASSMVQGVTEAFFGQGTRLTVV.

The rearrangement uses TRBV29-1 and TRBJ2-3; TRBD1 matches at 9 bases. Germline V gene data show CDR1 as SQVTM and CDR2 as ANQGSEA. This CDR3 spans 16 amino acids. After removal of 4 bases from V and 2 bases from J, the junction contained 10 bases not matched to a gene. CDR3 sequence reads: CSVVQNRDRVTDTQYF. The CDR3 region has the DNA TGCAGCGTTGTGCAAAACCGGGACAGGGTCACAGATACGCAGTATTTT.

The chain uses TRBV7-2 and TRBJ2-3; 8 positions agree with TRBD1. V lost 3 bases to trimming and J lost 5 bases; unmatched junction nucleotides: 4. From germline, CDR1 is SGHTA and CDR2 FQGNSA. The CDR3 contains 14 residues. CDR3 in DNA: TGTGCCAGCAGCTTCGGACAGGGAAAAGATACGCAGTATTTT. Amino acids: CASSFGQGKDTQYF.

The rearrangement uses TRBV5-5 and TRBJ1-5; tentative D call: TRBD1 (5 bases). The CDR3 is 17 amino acids. The V and J ends lost 4 bases and 6 bases respectively, with 23 bases between them. From germline, CDR1 is SGHKS and CDR2 YYEKEE (reference sequence). The CDR3 DNA reads TGTGCCAGCAGCAGTTACCCGGGACTTCAGTTGGGTCAGCCCCAGCATTTT. Its translation: CASSSYPGLQLGQPQHF.

V gene TRBV2 combines with J gene TRBJ1-5; TRBD1 is a possible D gene (6 bases). Germline CDR1 reads SNHLY; CDR2 reads FYNNEI. Trimming pared 7 bases from V and 4 bases from J, leaving 14 bases between. The CDR3 is 14 amino acids. The CDR3 here is CASNMGGPNQPQHF. In DNA, the CDR3 is TGTGCCAGCAATATGGGGGGGCCAAATCAGCCCCAGCATTTT.

The chain joins TRBV2 to TRBJ2-6, with D perhaps TRBD2 (6 bases). The CDR3 runs 15 residues. The germline CDR1 and CDR2 sequences are SNHLY and FYNNEI. V shed 1 base and J shed 3 bases, with 7 bases lying between them. CDR3 amino acids: CASSEEGGGANVLTF. The CDR3 bases are TGTGCCAGCAGTGAAGAGGGAGGTGGGGCCAACGTCCTGACTTTC.

This clone is a singleton in its sample. This sequence joins TRBV6-5 and TRBJ2-7; 10 bases match TRBD1. CDR3 length: 12 residues. Germline CDR1 MNHEY, CDR2 SVGAGI. Trimming took 8 bases from V and 6 from J; bases not matched to a gene: 4. Here the CDR3 reads CASGTGASEQYF. Written as DNA, the CDR3 is TGTGCCAGCGGGACAGGGGCTAGCGAGCAGTACTTC.

This chain uses TRBV7-2 with TRBJ2-4, with D possibly TRBD2 on 5 matching bases. Deletions cut 4 bases from V and 8 bases from J, with 12 bases between. The V gene's germline CDR1 is SGHTA and CDR2 FQGNSA. The CDR3 loop spans 13 amino acids. CDR3 protein: CASSSGGAHIQYF. The DNA of the CDR3 is TGTGCCAGCAGCTCAGGAGGAGCGCACATTCAGTACTTC. Full variable domain (missing parts from reference TRBV7-2 and TRBJ2-4): GAGVSQSPSNKVTEKGKDVELRCDPISGHTALYWYRQSLGQGLEFLIYFQGNSAPDKSGLPSDRFSAERTGGSVSTLTIQRTQQEDSAVYLCASSSGGAHIQYFGAGTRLSVL.

Here the CDR3 reads CASSLTPSGNNEQFF. Here the CDR3 DNA reads TGCGCCAGCAGCTTAACCCCTAGCGGGAACAATGAGCAGTTCTTC. This chain links TRBV5-1 with TRBJ2-1; 9 positions match TRBD2. The CDR3 runs 15 residues. Germline values: CDR1 SGHRS, CDR2 YFSETQ. The V gene end was trimmed by 2 bases and the J gene end by 5 bases; junction bases not matched to a gene: 5.

The chain joins TRBV11-3 to TRBJ2-1, with D tentatively TRBD2 (6 bases). The length of the CDR3 is 15 residues. Per germline, CDR1 SGHNT and CDR2 YENEEA. Trimming removed 2 bases from V and 3 bases from J, with 11 bases in between. CDR3 bases: TGTGCCAGCAGCTTATATGGCGGGAACTACAATGAGCAGTTCTTC. Protein product: CASSLYGGNYNEQFF.

A single count supports this clone. The genes are TRBV5-6 and TRBJ2-1; a possible D gene is TRBD1 (6 bases). Per germline, CDR1 SGHDT and CDR2 YYEEEE. V was trimmed by 4 bases and J by 4 bases, leaving 18 bases between them. The CDR3 is made up of 16 amino acids. As DNA, the CDR3 is TGTGCCAGCAGCACACACGGGACAAAGATTTACAATGAGCAGTTCTTC. Protein product: CASSTHGTKIYNEQFF.

This rearrangement joins TRBV5-1 to TRBJ2-1, with 11 bases lining up with TRBD2. CDR1 and CDR2 (germline): SGHRS, YFSETQ. The CDR3 totals 15 residues. Trimming at V came to 2 bases and at J to 5 bases, leaving 3 bases not matched to a gene. The DNA of the CDR3 is TGCGCCAGCAGCTTTGGGGGACTAGCGGACAATGAGCAGTTCTTC. Translated, it gives CASSFGGLADNEQFF.

The chain uses TRBV7-2 and TRBJ2-7; TRBD1 aligns across 8 bases. The CDR3 contains 14 residues. Germline V CDR1 and CDR2: SGHTA, FQGNSA. V lost 5 bases to trimming and J lost 4 bases; unmatched junction nucleotides: 7. The chain's CDR3 is CASSPGTGTYEQYF. The CDR3 nucleotides read TGTGCCAGCAGCCCCGGGACAGGTACTTACGAGCAGTACTTC.

This sequence joins TRBV19 and TRBJ1-4, with D hard to call. Germline loops: CDR1 LNHDA, CDR2 SQIVND (reference sequence). Trimming removed 3 bases at V and 7 bases at J, with 9 bases between. This CDR3 contains 13 residues. CDR3 sequence (DNA): TGTGCCAGTAGTATTTCCCCAGTTGAAAAACTGTTTTTT. It encodes CASSISPVEKLFF.

J is TRBJ2-7 and V is TRBV11-2; 11 positions match TRBD2. The CDR3 contains 16 residues. Unmatched junction bases numbered 9, after V lost 5 bases and J lost 3 bases. Germline lookup yields CDR1 SGHAT and CDR2 FQNNGV. The CDR3 DNA reads as TGTGCCAGCAGCATTATCGGGACTAGCGGACTCTACGAGCAGTACTTC. Protein product: CASSIIGTSGLYEQYF.

The chain joins TRBV11-1 to TRBJ1-1, with 9 bases matching TRBD1. Germline values: CDR1 SGHAT, CDR2 FQDESV (reference sequence). The V and J ends lost 1 base and 3 bases, in that order; junction bases with no gene match: 6. The CDR3 contains 16 residues. The CDR3, as DNA: TGTGCCAGCAGCTTAGATCCCGGGACAGGGTACACTGAAGCTTTCTTT. It specifies CASSLDPGTGYTEAFF. Filled out from reference TRBV11-1 and TRBJ1-1, the complete variable domain reads EAEVAQSPRYKITEKSQAVAFWCDPISGHATLYWYRQILGQGPELLVQFQDESVVDDSQLPKDRFSAERLKGVDSTLKIQPAELGDSAMYLCASSLDPGTGYTEAFFGQGTRLTVV.

The chain combines TRBV19 with TRBJ2-1; TRBD2 is a possible D gene (5 bases). Germline values: CDR1 LNHDA, CDR2 SQIVND (reference sequence). This CDR3 comprises 16 residues. V gave up 1 base and J gave up 0 bases, with 10 bases separating them. CDR3 sequence (DNA): TGTGCCAGTAGTATAGGGTCGGGGATCTCCTACAATGAGCAGTTCTTC. Translation: CASSIGSGISYNEQFF.

CDR3 coding DNA: TGTGCCAGCAGCCAAGCCCGGGAAGTGAACACTGAAGCTTTCTTT. This gives the protein CASSQAREVNTEAFF. The V and J genes are TRBV4-2 and TRBJ1-1; D remains unclear. V was cut by 1 base and J by 0 bases, with 9 bases left in between. This CDR3 is built from 15 residues. Germline CDR1 is LGHNA and CDR2 is YNFKEQ.

The J gene is TRBJ2-4, the V gene TRBV18, with no clear D. The ends were cut back, 3 bases at V and 5 bases at J, with 5 bases in the middle. CDR1 is KGHSH and CDR2 is LQKENI in the germline V gene. The CDR3 length is 12 residues. The CDR3 reads CASSPSENIQYF. The CDR3 DNA reads TGTGCCAGCTCACCGTCGGAAAACATTCAGTACTTC. The full variable domain, with the rest looked up from reference TRBV18 and TRBJ2-4, is NAGVMQNPRHLVRRRGQEARLRCSPMKGHSHVYWYRQLPEEGLKFMVYLQKENIIDESGMPKERFSAEFPKEGPSILRIQQVVRGDSAAYFCASSPSENIQYFGAGTRLSVL.

This CDR3 reads CASSNNPQYF. The CDR3 nucleotides read TGTGCCAGCAGTAACAACCCCCAGTACTTC. The chain employs TRBV6-6 and TRBJ2-5; D not resolved. The CDR3 runs to 10 residues. From germline, CDR1 is MNHNY and CDR2 SVGAGI (reference sequence). Trimming cost V 5 bases and J 9 bases, with 7 bases left between them.

This clone was recorded once. The chain employs TRBV5-1 and TRBJ2-5; a possible D gene is TRBD1 (5 bases). Trimming removed 0 bases from V and 1 base from J, with 7 bases in between. The CDR3 is made up of 14 amino acids. Germline CDR1 and CDR2: SGHRS and YFSETQ. CDR3 sequence (DNA): TGCGCCAGCAGCTTGGGACAGCCCCAAGAGACCCAGTACTTC. It yields the protein CASSLGQPQETQYF.

The chain carries TRBV30 and TRBJ2-5; D unclear. With 3 bases removed from V and 1 base from J, the gap between germline ends came to 3 bases. The CDR3 is 11 amino acids. Per the germline V gene, CDR1 is GTSNPN and CDR2 is SVGIG (reference sequence). This CDR3 reads CAWSGQETQYF. CDR3 bases: TGTGCCTGGAGCGGCCAAGAGACCCAGTACTTC.

V and J are TRBV29-1 and TRBJ2-7; unclear D gene. CDR1 is SQVTM, CDR2 ANQGSEA, per germline. CDR3 size: 12 residues. The V end was cut by 4 bases, the J end by 0 bases, with 7 bases between. The CDR3 is CSVVASSYEQYF. The CDR3 nucleotides are TGCAGCGTTGTGGCCTCCTCCTACGAGCAGTACTTC.

J is TRBJ2-7 and V is TRBV30; 9 bases are shared with TRBD1. The germline gives CDR1 GTSNPN, CDR2 SVGIG (reference sequence). V gave up 3 bases and J gave up 2 bases; unmatched junction bases: 5. The CDR3 is 14 residues long. The CDR3 DNA reads TGTGCCTGGAGGCGGGACAGGGTCCCCTACGAGCAGTACTTC. Protein sequence: CAWRRDRVPYEQYF.

The gene calls are TRBV19 and TRBJ2-1; 9 bases are shared with TRBD1. The CDR3 extends over 16 amino acids. Germline values: CDR1 LNHDA, CDR2 SQIVND (reference sequence). Trimming cost V 3 bases and J 2 bases; bases outside gene matches: 5. CDR3 coding DNA: TGTGCCAGTAGTATTGCGGGACAGGGTACCTACAATGAGCAGTTCTTC. It translates to CASSIAGQGTYNEQFF. The full variable domain, rest sourced from reference TRBV19 and TRBJ2-1, is DGGITQSPKYLFRKEGQNVTLSCEQNLNHDAMYWYRQDPGQGLRLIYYSQIVNDFQKGDIAEGYSVSREKKESFPLTVTSAQKNPTAFYLCASSIAGQGTYNEQFFGPGTRLTVL.

The V gene is TRBV4-2, the J gene TRBJ1-5; TRBD1 agrees at 7 bases. V dropped 0 bases and J dropped 0; count of bases not matched to a gene: 17. The CDR3 loop spans 21 amino acids. Germline CDR1 LGHNA, CDR2 YNFKEQ. CDR3 amino acids: CASSQDSSPRQGEVSNQPQHF. CDR3 sequence (DNA): TGTGCCAGCAGCCAAGATTCCTCCCCCCGACAGGGTGAGGTTAGCAATCAGCCCCAGCATTTT.

The J gene is TRBJ1-5, the V gene TRBV6-5, with D uncertain. The V end was cut by 6 bases, the J end by 6 bases, with 18 bases between. The CDR3 is 15 amino acids. Germline values: CDR1 MNHEY, CDR2 SVGAGI. The CDR3, as DNA: TGTGCCAGCAGGCCCGACGCGGGTCGGTTTCAGCCCCAGCATTTT. This translates into CASRPDAGRFQPQHF.

The J gene is TRBJ1-2, the V gene TRBV30, with a tentative D call TRBD1 (5 bases). CDR1 and CDR2 from the germline V gene are GTSNPN and SVGIG (reference sequence). The CDR3 covers 14 residues. V gave up 5 bases and J gave up 0 bases, with 13 bases separating them. CDR3 protein: CAWSPGGANYGYTF. The CDR3 DNA is TGTGCCTGGTCCCCCGGGGGGGCTAACTATGGCTACACCTTC.

The chain recombines TRBV28 with TRBJ1-1; D gene uncertain. V gave up 6 bases and J gave up 3 bases, with 14 bases separating them. CDR3 size: 14 residues. Germline CDR1 is MDHEN and CDR2 is SYDVKM. The CDR3 DNA follows: TGTGCCAGCAGCCTAAGCAGGCCCTACACTGAAGCTTTCTTT. Its protein is CASSLSRPYTEAFF.

The genes are TRBV30 and TRBJ2-2, with 12 bases aligning to TRBD1. Germline CDR1 and CDR2: GTSNPN and SVGIG (reference sequence). The CDR3 is 15 residues long. V trimming: 3 bases; J trimming: 7 bases; junction bases outside the gene matches: 6. CDR3 nucleotide sequence: TGTGCCTGGAGCGGGACAGGGGGCTTTCACGGGGAGCTGTTTTTT. Protein product: CAWSGTGGFHGELFF.